This T cell receptor (beta chain) emerged from a study of molecular identifiers for immune sequencing clone quantification. With 7 bases removed from V and 10 bases from J, the gap between germline ends came to 14 bases. The CDR3 has 12 amino acids. Germline values: CDR1 SGHVS, CDR2 FNYEAQ. Previously described methods with listed TCR primers produced the bulk TCR libraries. In TCRdb, the PCR reads were re-called with MiXCR into one record per CDR3 protein. The sample records about 510,000 distinct CDR3 sequences, 25% being singletons. The chain employs TRBV7-6 and TRBJ2-1; D might be TRBD1 or TRBD2, each matching 6 bases. Sequencing was done on a sample of naive CD8+ T cells from blood, with Jurkat cell RNA spiked in. Subset given: FACS-sorted CD8+CD4-CCR7+CD45RA+ naive T cells. This sequence was found in a human donor in good health. Some libraries in this study had Jurkat cell RNA spiked in. For the CDR3, the DNA is TGTGCCAGCAACGACGGGGGCAGAGAGCAGTTCTTC. The encoded protein is CASNDGGREQFF.